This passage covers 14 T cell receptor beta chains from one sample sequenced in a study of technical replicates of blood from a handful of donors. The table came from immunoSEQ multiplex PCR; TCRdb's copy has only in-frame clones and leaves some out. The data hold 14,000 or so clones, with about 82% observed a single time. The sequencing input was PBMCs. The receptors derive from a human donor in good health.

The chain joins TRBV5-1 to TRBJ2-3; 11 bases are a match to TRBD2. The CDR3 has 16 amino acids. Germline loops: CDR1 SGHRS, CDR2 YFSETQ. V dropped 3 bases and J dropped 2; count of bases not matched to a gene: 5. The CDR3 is CASSWGLAESTDTQYF. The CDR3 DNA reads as TGCGCCAGCAGCTGGGGACTAGCGGAATCCACAGATACGCAGTATTTT.

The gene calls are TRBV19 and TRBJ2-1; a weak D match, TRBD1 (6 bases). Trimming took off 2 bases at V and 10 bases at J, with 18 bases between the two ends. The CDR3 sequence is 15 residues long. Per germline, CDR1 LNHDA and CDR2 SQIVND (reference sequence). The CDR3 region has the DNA TGTGCCAGTAGTATATTACAGGGTATCTGGAGGGAGCAGTTCTTC. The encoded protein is CASSILQGIWREQFF.

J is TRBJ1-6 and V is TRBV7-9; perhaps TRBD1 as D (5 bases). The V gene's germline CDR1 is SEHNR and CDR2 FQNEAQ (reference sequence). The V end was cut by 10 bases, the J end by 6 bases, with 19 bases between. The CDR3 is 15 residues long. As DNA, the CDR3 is TGTGCCACCCACGGTCCGACAGCCATTAATTCACCCCTCCACTTT. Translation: CATHGPTAINSPLHF.

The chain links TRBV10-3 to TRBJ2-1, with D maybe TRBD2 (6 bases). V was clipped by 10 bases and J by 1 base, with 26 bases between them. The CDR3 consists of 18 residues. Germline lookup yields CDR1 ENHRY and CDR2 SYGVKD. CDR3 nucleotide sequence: TGTGCCACGAGGGACGGAGCCCTCGGGAGAAGATCCTACAATGAGCAGTTCTTC. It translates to CATRDGALGRRSYNEQFF.

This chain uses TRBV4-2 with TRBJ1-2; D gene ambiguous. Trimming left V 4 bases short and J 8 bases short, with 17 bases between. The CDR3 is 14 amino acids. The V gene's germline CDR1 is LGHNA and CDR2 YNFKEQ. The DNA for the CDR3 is TGTGCCAGCAGCCCGGGGTCCCACGTCCAGGGCTACACCTTC. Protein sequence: CASSPGSHVQGYTF.

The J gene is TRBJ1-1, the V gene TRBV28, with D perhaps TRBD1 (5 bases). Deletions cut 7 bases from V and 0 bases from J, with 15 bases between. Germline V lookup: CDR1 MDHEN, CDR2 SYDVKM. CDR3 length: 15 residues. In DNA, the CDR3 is TGTGCCAGCACCAACCCGGGGGGGATGAACACTGAAGCTTTCTTT. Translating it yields CASTNPGGMNTEAFF.

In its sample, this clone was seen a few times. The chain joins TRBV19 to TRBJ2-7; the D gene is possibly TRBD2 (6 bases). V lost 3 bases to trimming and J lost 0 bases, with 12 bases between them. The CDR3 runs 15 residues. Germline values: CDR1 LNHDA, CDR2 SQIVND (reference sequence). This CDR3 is CASSILVAASYEQYF. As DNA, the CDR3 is TGTGCCAGTAGTATTCTAGTAGCGGCCTCCTACGAGCAGTACTTC.

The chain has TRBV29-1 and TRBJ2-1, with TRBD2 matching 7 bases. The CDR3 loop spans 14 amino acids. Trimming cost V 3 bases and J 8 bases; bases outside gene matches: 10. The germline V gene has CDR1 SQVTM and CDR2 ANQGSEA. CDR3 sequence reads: CSVEPQSGADEQFF. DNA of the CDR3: TGCAGCGTTGAGCCTCAGAGCGGGGCCGATGAGCAGTTCTTC.

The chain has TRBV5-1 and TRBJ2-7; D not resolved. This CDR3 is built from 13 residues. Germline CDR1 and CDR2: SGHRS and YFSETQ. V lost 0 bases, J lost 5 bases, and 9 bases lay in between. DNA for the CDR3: TGCGCCAGCAGCTTGGCTTCTGCTAACGAGCAGTACTTC. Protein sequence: CASSLASANEQYF.

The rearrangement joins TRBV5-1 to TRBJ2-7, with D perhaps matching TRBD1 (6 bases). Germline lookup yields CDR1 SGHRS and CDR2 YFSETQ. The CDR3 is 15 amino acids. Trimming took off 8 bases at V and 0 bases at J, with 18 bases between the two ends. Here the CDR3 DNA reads TGCGCCAGTAAACGGACAGCCGGTACCTCCTACGAGCAGTACTTC. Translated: CASKRTAGTSYEQYF.

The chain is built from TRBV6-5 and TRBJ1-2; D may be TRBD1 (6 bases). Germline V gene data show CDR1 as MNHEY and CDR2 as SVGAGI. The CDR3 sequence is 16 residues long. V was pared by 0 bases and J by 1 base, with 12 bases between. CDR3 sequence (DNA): TGTGCCAGCAGTTACTCTTCACAGGGCGGTAACTATGGCTACACCTTC. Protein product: CASSYSSQGGNYGYTF.

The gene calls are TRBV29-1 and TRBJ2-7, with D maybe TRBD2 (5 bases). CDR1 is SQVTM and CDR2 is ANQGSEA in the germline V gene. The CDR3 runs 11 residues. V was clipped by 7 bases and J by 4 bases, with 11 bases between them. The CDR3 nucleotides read TGCAGCGCCTCGAGGGCGTACGAGCAGTACTTC. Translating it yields CSASRAYEQYF.

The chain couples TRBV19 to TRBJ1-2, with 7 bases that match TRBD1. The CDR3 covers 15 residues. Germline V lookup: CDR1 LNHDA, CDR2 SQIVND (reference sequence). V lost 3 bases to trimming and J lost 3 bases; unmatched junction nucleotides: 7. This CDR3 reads CASSITRDSHYGYTF. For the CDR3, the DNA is TGTGCCAGTAGTATCACCAGGGACAGCCACTATGGCTACACCTTC.

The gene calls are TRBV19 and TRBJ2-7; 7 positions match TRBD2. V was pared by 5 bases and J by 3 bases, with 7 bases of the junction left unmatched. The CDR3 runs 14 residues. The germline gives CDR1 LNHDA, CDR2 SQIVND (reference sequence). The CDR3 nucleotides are TGTGCCAGTAGTTCGGCGGGAGTAATCTACGAGCAGTACTTC. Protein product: CASSSAGVIYEQYF.